The 14 T cell receptor beta chains presented below share a single source sample, sequenced in a study of cytomegalovirus exposure and HLA in healthy donors. Amplification used 60 Vbeta primers and 13 Jbeta primers. Method: immunoSEQ multiplex PCR; TCRdb's copy keeps in-frame clones and lacks some. Of roughly 140,000 clones detected, roughly 80% appear once; the ten largest clones hold approximately 3%. The specimen sequenced was PBMCs. These receptors were taken from a male donor in good health and CMV-seronegative.

This sequence joins TRBV7-9 and TRBJ1-2, with unresolved D. Germline lookup yields CDR1 SEHNR and CDR2 FQNEAQ (reference sequence). The CDR3 consists of 15 residues. Trimming left V 1 base short and J 6 bases short, with 15 bases between. The DNA of the CDR3 is TGTGCCAGCAGCTTAGTGTTGATGGCTTCGCATGGCTACACCTTC. Protein: CASSLVLMASHGYTF.

The CDR3 coding sequence is TGTGCCAGCATGAGTGGACCGAGGGCAAATCAGCCCCAGCATTTT. It specifies CASMSGPRANQPQHF. The rearrangement uses TRBV6-6 and TRBJ1-5; D is unclear. V dropped 7 bases and J dropped 4 bases, with 17 bases sitting between them. The CDR3 covers 15 residues. Germline loops: CDR1 MNHNY, CDR2 SVGAGI (reference sequence).

The chain carries TRBV27 and TRBJ1-5; 9 nucleotides line up with TRBD1. Germline V gene lookup returns CDR1 MNHEY and CDR2 SMNVEV (reference sequence). This CDR3 comprises 15 residues. V lost 4 bases and J lost 0; bases outside the gene matches: 1. The CDR3 region is CASSSDRGSNQPQHF. The CDR3, as DNA: TGTGCCAGCAGTTCGGACAGGGGTAGCAATCAGCCCCAGCATTTT.

The chain couples TRBV18 to TRBJ2-1, with a possible D match to TRBD1 (6 bases). Trimming removed 6 bases at V and 0 bases at J, with 12 bases between. In germline, CDR1 is KGHSH, CDR2 LQKENI. The CDR3 sequence is 15 residues long. CDR3: CASSRQANSYNEQFF. The CDR3 DNA sequence: TGTGCCAGCTCTCGACAGGCTAACTCCTACAATGAGCAGTTCTTC.

V gene TRBV2 combines with J gene TRBJ2-1; 9 nucleotides line up with TRBD1. V trimming: 5 bases; J trimming: 10 bases; junction bases outside the gene matches: 6. Germline CDR1 and CDR2: SNHLY and FYNNEI. The length of the CDR3 is 13 residues. The chain's CDR3 is CASSWTGEVEQFF. The CDR3 coding sequence is TGTGCCAGCAGTTGGACAGGGGAGGTGGAGCAGTTCTTC.

V usage is TRBV4-3 and J usage is TRBJ1-1; perhaps TRBD1 as D (6 bases). This CDR3 contains 16 residues. Germline CDR1 is LGHNA and CDR2 is YSLEER. V lost 1 base and J lost 5, with 17 bases in between. In nucleotides, the CDR3 is TGCGCCAGCAGCCAAGGGGTTGGGGGGGCGCAGACTGAAGCTTTCTTT. Encoded protein: CASSQGVGGAQTEAFF.

The genes are TRBV6-1 and TRBJ1-1, with 10 bases fitting TRBD1. Per the germline V gene, CDR1 is MNHNS and CDR2 is SASEGT. The CDR3 is 15 residues long. The V and J ends lost 3 bases and 5 bases, in that order; junction bases with no gene match: 6. CDR3 nucleotides: TGTGCCAGCAGTGAGGAGACAGGGGGCAGGACTGAAGCTTTCTTT. Translating gives CASSEETGGRTEAFF.

J is TRBJ1-5 and V is TRBV7-9; weak D call: TRBD1 (6 bases). From germline, CDR1 is SEHNR and CDR2 FQNEAQ (reference sequence). CDR3 size: 17 residues. The V and J ends lost 1 base and 4 bases respectively, with 17 bases between them. The CDR3 region has the DNA TGTGCCAGCAGCTTAGGGGCGGGGGGGGCGAGGAATCAGCCCCAGCATTTT. As protein: CASSLGAGGARNQPQHF.

This clone was seen a handful of times. This chain links TRBV28 with TRBJ2-3; 7 bases fit TRBD2. Germline V lookup: CDR1 MDHEN, CDR2 SYDVKM. This CDR3 region has 14 residues. The V gene end was trimmed by 6 bases and the J gene end by 9 bases; junction bases not matched to a gene: 12. CDR3 DNA: TGTGCCAGCAGCTGGGACTCCCTGGGGGGGACGCAGTATTTT. As protein: CASSWDSLGGTQYF. Looking up the rest from reference TRBV28 and TRBJ2-3 gives the full variable domain: DVKVTQSSRYLVKRTGEKVFLECVQDMDHENMFWYRQDPGLGLRLIYFSYDVKMKEKGDIPEGYSVSREKKERFSLILESASTNQTSMYLCASSWDSLGGTQYFGPGTRLTVL.

The chain is built from TRBV6-5 and TRBJ1-2, with TRBD1 matching over 7 bases. The trim removed 0 bases at V and 2 bases at J, leaving 0 bases unmatched. The germline V gene has CDR1 MNHEY and CDR2 SVGAGI. The CDR3 has 14 amino acids. CDR3 nucleotides: TGTGCCAGCAGTTACTCGGACAGGAACTATGGCTACACCTTC. This sequence encodes CASSYSDRNYGYTF.

This clone was picked up a small number of times. The chain employs TRBV30 and TRBJ2-2; D not resolved. The V and J ends lost 4 bases and 3 bases respectively, with 12 bases between them. The CDR3 sequence is 14 residues long. Germline CDR1 is GTSNPN and CDR2 is SVGIG (reference sequence). The CDR3 is CAWTVPRDTGELFF. CDR3 sequence (DNA): TGTGCCTGGACTGTGCCAAGAGACACCGGGGAGCTGTTTTTT.

V and J are TRBV5-6 and TRBJ1-4, with no clear D. This CDR3 is 14 amino acids long. Germline lookup yields CDR1 SGHDT and CDR2 YYEEEE. V shed 1 base and J shed 11 bases, with 15 bases lying between them. This CDR3 reads CASSLRPREEKLFF. The DNA of the CDR3 is TGTGCCAGCAGCTTGAGACCACGGGAGGAGAAACTGTTTTTT.

This clone came up once. The chain recombines TRBV9 with TRBJ1-2; TRBD1 agrees at 7 bases. Germline CDR1 is SGDLS and CDR2 is YYNGEE. After removal of 4 bases from V and 7 bases from J, the junction contained 10 bases not matched to a gene. The CDR3 extends over 14 amino acids. CDR3 nucleotides: TGTGCCAGCAGCTTAGCGACAGGGAAGGGTGGCTACACCTTC. The encoded protein is CASSLATGKGGYTF.

The rearrangement uses TRBV6-5 and TRBJ2-7; D gene uncertain. The V end lost 0 bases, the J end lost 2 bases, and 5 bases lay between the germline ends. Germline CDR1 is MNHEY and CDR2 is SVGAGI. The length of the CDR3 is 13 residues. DNA of the CDR3: TGTGCCAGCAGTTACTCGAGAACCTACGAGCAGTACTTC. This sequence encodes CASSYSRTYEQYF.